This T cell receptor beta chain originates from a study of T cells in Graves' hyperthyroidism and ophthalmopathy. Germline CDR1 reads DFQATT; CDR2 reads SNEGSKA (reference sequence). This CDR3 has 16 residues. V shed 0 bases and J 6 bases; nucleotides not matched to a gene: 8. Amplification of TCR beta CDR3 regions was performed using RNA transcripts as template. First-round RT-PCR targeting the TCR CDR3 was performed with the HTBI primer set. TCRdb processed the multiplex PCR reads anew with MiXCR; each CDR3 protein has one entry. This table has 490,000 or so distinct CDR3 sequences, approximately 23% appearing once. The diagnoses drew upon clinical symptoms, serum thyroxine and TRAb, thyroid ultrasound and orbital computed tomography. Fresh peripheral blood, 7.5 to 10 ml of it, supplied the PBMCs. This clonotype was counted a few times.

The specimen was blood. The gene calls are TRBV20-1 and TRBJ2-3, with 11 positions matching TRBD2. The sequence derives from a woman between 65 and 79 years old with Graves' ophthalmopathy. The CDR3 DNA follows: TGCAGTGCTAGAGATGTAGCGGGAGGGCCATATGATACGCAGTATTTT. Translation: CSARDVAGGPYDTQYF.